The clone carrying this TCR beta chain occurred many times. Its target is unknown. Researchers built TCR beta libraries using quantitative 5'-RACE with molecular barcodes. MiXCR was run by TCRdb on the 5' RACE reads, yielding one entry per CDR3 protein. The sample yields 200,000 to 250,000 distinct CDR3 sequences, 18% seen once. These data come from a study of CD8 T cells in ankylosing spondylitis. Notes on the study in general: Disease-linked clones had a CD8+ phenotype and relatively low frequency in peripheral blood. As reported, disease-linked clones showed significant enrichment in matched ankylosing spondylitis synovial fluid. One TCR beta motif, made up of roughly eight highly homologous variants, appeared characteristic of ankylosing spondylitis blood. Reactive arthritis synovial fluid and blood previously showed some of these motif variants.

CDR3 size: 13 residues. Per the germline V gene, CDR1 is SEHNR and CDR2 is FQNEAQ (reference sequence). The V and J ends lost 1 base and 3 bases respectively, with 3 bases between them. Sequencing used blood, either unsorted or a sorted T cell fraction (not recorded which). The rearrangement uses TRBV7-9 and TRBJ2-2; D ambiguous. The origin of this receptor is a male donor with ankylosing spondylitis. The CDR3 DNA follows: TGTGCCAGCAGCTTAGGGTACACCGGGGAGCTGTTTTTT. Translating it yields CASSLGYTGELFF.